A single sample is the source of the 31 T cell receptor beta chains below, sequenced in a study of shared T cell receptors in the human thymus. Only in-frame clones appear in the TCRdb table, and some are missing; sequencing was by immunoSEQ multiplex PCR. The sample has roughly 710,000 clones, over 75% seen once. These data also featured in a second study, about human thymus T cells.

Sequenced input: thymocytes. Receptors were obtained from a girl less than two years old with a congenital heart defect.

This rearrangement joins TRBV9 to TRBJ2-7; 7 bases are shared with TRBD1. The CDR3 runs 14 residues. Trimming cost V 0 bases and J 5 bases; bases outside gene matches: 5. CDR1 and CDR2 from the germline V gene are SGDLS and YYNGEE. CDR3: CASSVGGGKDEQYF. The CDR3 bases are TGTGCCAGCAGCGTAGGAGGGGGCAAGGACGAGCAGTACTTC.

This clone has only a few counts. The chain employs TRBV7-9 and TRBJ1-5; 9 positions match TRBD1. The CDR3 runs to 17 residues. Per germline, CDR1 SEHNR and CDR2 FQNEAQ (reference sequence). V was pared by 2 bases and J by 3 bases, with 8 bases of the junction left unmatched. Written as DNA, the CDR3 is TGTGCCAGCAGCTTAAATTCTAGGACAGGGGACAATCAGCCCCAGCATTTT. It yields the protein CASSLNSRTGDNQPQHF.

This clone is a singleton in its sample. The chain employs TRBV28 and TRBJ2-6; D uncertain. The V gene's germline CDR1 is MDHEN and CDR2 SYDVKM. The CDR3 extends over 15 amino acids. Trimming took off 5 bases at V and 1 base at J, with 9 bases between the two ends. The CDR3 spells CASSTFGSGANVLTF. The CDR3 nucleotides read TGTGCCAGCAGTACCTTCGGTTCTGGGGCCAACGTCCTGACTTTC.

This clone was counted between two and nine times. This chain uses TRBV7-6 with TRBJ2-5, with 9 bases aligning to TRBD2. This CDR3 contains 16 residues. The junction had 15 bases not matched to a gene; V was cut back by 8 bases and J by 5 bases. Germline V CDR1 and CDR2: SGHVS, FNYEAQ. The CDR3 DNA sequence: TGTGCCAGCCTGAAATGGCGGGGGGGCCTAGGGGAGACCCAGTACTTC. As protein: CASLKWRGGLGETQYF.

The V gene is TRBV5-5, the J gene TRBJ1-2; possible D gene TRBD1, 6 bases. This CDR3 has 16 residues. Germline V CDR1 and CDR2: SGHKS, YYEKEE (reference sequence). V was clipped by 1 base and J by 1 base, with 14 bases between them. CDR3 DNA sequence: TGTGCCAGCAGCTTGATTCGATACAGGGATAACTATGGCTACACCTTC. Translated: CASSLIRYRDNYGYTF. Full variable domain (remainder filled in from reference TRBV5-5 and TRBJ1-2): DAGVTQSPTHLIKTRGQQVTLRCSPISGHKSVSWYQQVLGQGPQFIFQYYEKEERGRGNFPDRFSARQFPNYSSELNVNALLLGDSALYLCASSLIRYRDNYGYTFGSGTRLTVV.

The rearrangement links TRBV29-1 to TRBJ1-1; 7 bases map to TRBD1. The length of the CDR3 is 13 residues. Germline V lookup: CDR1 SQVTM, CDR2 ANQGSEA. With 4 bases clipped from V and 1 base from J, the junction kept 3 bases outside the gene matches. CDR3 loop: CSVVQGTNTEAFF. The CDR3 coding sequence is TGCAGCGTTGTACAGGGGACGAACACTGAAGCTTTCTTT.

V gene TRBV19 combines with J gene TRBJ1-6; D is unclear. Germline loops: CDR1 LNHDA, CDR2 SQIVND (reference sequence). V lost 4 bases, J lost 8 bases, and 12 bases lay in between. CDR3 size: 14 residues. The CDR3 spells CASSNRRLDSPLHF. CDR3 nucleotide sequence: TGTGCCAGTAGTAATCGCAGACTAGATTCACCCCTCCACTTT.

This clone was recorded only once. The chain recombines TRBV19 with TRBJ2-2, with a weak D call TRBD2 (6 bases). Germline CDR1 and CDR2: LNHDA and SQIVND (reference sequence). The V gene lost 2 bases and the J gene lost 3 bases, with 13 bases spanning the gap. This CDR3 is built from 16 residues. CDR3 bases: TGTGCCAGTAGTATAACGGGGGACCCGGACACCGGGGAGCTGTTTTTT. Translating it yields CASSITGDPDTGELFF. Using reference TRBV19 and TRBJ2-2 for the parts outside the CDR3, the full variable domain is DGGITQSPKYLFRKEGQNVTLSCEQNLNHDAMYWYRQDPGQGLRLIYYSQIVNDFQKGDIAEGYSVSREKKESFPLTVTSAQKNPTAFYLCASSITGDPDTGELFFGEGSRLTVL.

The V call is TRBV6-6, the J call TRBJ1-5; TRBD1 is a possible D gene (5 bases). The CDR3 is 13 residues long. CDR1 is MNHNY, CDR2 SVGAGI, per germline (reference sequence). Trimming removed 5 bases from V and 5 bases from J, with 10 bases in between. CDR3 amino acids: CASSDSFYQPQHF. DNA of the CDR3: TGTGCCAGCAGTGACAGTTTTTATCAGCCCCAGCATTTT.

This chain links TRBV4-1 with TRBJ2-7; 8 bases align to TRBD1. Germline V gives CDR1 MGHRA, CDR2 YSYEKL. The ends lost 4 bases at V and 5 bases at J; junction bases unmatched: 13. The CDR3 extends over 16 amino acids. The CDR3 loop is CASSRNRGSGEDEQYF. The CDR3, as DNA: TGCGCCAGCAGCCGCAACAGGGGGTCAGGCGAGGACGAGCAGTACTTC.

The V gene is TRBV6-1, the J gene TRBJ1-1, with D tentatively TRBD1 (5 bases). CDR3 length: 15 amino acids. V was trimmed by 2 bases and J by 0 bases, leaving 10 bases between them. CDR1 MNHNS and CDR2 SASEGT come from the germline V gene. The CDR3 loop reads CASSELVRVNTEAFF. CDR3 nucleotides: TGTGCCAGCAGTGAATTAGTCAGGGTGAACACTGAAGCTTTCTTT.

This clone has a single count. The chain is built from TRBV5-1 and TRBJ2-7; possible D gene TRBD2, 6 bases. The CDR3 runs to 17 residues. CDR1 and CDR2 from the germline V gene are SGHRS and YFSETQ. Trimming took 1 base from V and 1 from J, leaving 18 bases between them. The DNA of the CDR3 is TGCGCCAGCAGCTTGTACGTCCCGGACGGAGGGTCCTACGAGCAGTACTTC. Protein: CASSLYVPDGGSYEQYF.

The J gene is TRBJ1-2, the V gene TRBV29-1, with D possibly being TRBD1 (6 bases). Germline CDR1 reads SQVTM; CDR2 reads ANQGSEA. V was pared by 7 bases and J by 8 bases, with 23 bases between. The CDR3 totals 14 residues. The CDR3 coding sequence is TGCAGCGGGGGGCAGCTAAACTTGCCTATGGGCTACACCTTC. Translating gives CSGGQLNLPMGYTF.

The chain uses TRBV29-1 and TRBJ1-2; D ambiguous. V was trimmed by 5 bases and J by 7 bases, leaving 5 bases between them. The CDR3 is 9 residues long. Looked up from germline, CDR1 is SQVTM and CDR2 is ANQGSEA. DNA for the CDR3: TGCAGCGTTAACGGTGGCTACACCTTC. Translation gives CSVNGGYTF.

This chain connects TRBV6-1 to TRBJ1-4, with TRBD1 identical over 7 bases. The V gene end was trimmed by 6 bases and the J gene end by 3 bases; junction bases not matched to a gene: 7. The CDR3 consists of 15 residues. Germline CDR1 reads MNHNS; CDR2 reads SASEGT. The CDR3 is CASREPGQPNEKLFF. The DNA for the CDR3 is TGTGCCAGCAGAGAACCGGGACAGCCTAATGAAAAACTGTTTTTT.

This sequence joins TRBV11-2 and TRBJ2-5; D possibly corresponds to TRBD2 (6 bases). The J call is uncertain, as TRBJ2-7 better fits the DNA end. This CDR3 contains 15 residues. CDR1 is SGHAT and CDR2 is FQNNGV in the germline V gene. CDR3 coding DNA: TGTGCCAGCAGCCCCTCCGCGGGGAAGAGCTACGAGCAGTACTTC. Amino acid sequence: CASSPSAGKSYEQYF.

The chain links TRBV14 to TRBJ1-1; D not resolved. Trimming took off 0 bases at V and 4 bases at J, with 12 bases between the two ends. Germline CDR1 is SGHDN and CDR2 is FVKESK. This CDR3 comprises 15 residues. The CDR3 coding sequence is TGTGCCAGCAGCCAAGATATAGCCATCGGCACTGAAGCTTTCTTT. Encoded protein: CASSQDIAIGTEAFF.

V and J are TRBV13 and TRBJ1-2, with 7 bases aligning to TRBD1. With V trimmed by 6 bases and J by 2 bases, 15 bases remained unmatched. CDR3 length equals 17 residues. Germline V gene lookup returns CDR1 PRHDT and CDR2 FYEKMQ (reference sequence). DNA for the CDR3: TGTGCCAGCAGTCGTAGACAGGGAGCATGCATAAACTATGGCTACACCTTC. As protein: CASSRRQGACINYGYTF.

This rearrangement joins TRBV14 to TRBJ2-7; 7 bases line up with TRBD2. The CDR3 contains 14 residues. Unmatched junction bases numbered 2, after V lost 0 bases and J lost 3 bases. Germline V gene data show CDR1 as SGHDN and CDR2 as FVKESK. CDR3 sequence: CASSQDRDYYEQYF. The CDR3 nucleotides read TGTGCCAGCAGCCAAGATCGGGACTACTACGAGCAGTACTTC. Full variable domain (missing parts from reference TRBV14 and TRBJ2-7): EAGVTQFPSHSVIEKGQTVTLRCDPISGHDNLYWYRRVMGKEIKFLLHFVKESKQDESGMPNNRFLAERTGGTYSTLKVQPAELEDSGVYFCASSQDRDYYEQYFGPGTRLTVT.

The chain couples TRBV6-7 to TRBJ2-7; D possibly corresponds to TRBD1 (6 bases). TRBV6-7 is noted as an ORF with a role that remains uncertain. Trimming left V 10 bases short and J 6 bases short, with 13 bases between. There are 11 residues in the CDR3. The CDR3 spells CAIWTVAEQYF. CDR3 DNA sequence: TGTGCCATCTGGACAGTAGCCGAGCAGTACTTC.

The chain joins TRBV29-1 to TRBJ1-2; D is ambiguous. The V gene's germline CDR1 is SQVTM and CDR2 ANQGSEA. Trimming left V 3 bases short and J 6 bases short, with 11 bases between. CDR3 length equals 12 residues. Written as DNA, the CDR3 is TGCAGCGTTGAGCGGAAAAAGAATGGCTACACCTTC. This sequence encodes CSVERKKNGYTF.

J is TRBJ1-5 and V is TRBV6-6; D ambiguous. V lost 2 bases and J lost 7, with 18 bases in between. This CDR3 is built from 16 residues. Germline V gives CDR1 MNHNY, CDR2 SVGAGI (reference sequence). Written as DNA, the CDR3 is TGTGCCAGCAGTTACCCGACCGACGGGGAGGACCAGCCCCAGCATTTT. It is translated as CASSYPTDGEDQPQHF.

V gene TRBV5-1 combines with J gene TRBJ2-5, with D possibly TRBD1 on 6 matching bases. The CDR3 covers 16 residues. V was pared by 4 bases and J by 2 bases, with 18 bases between. The germline CDR1 and CDR2 sequences are SGHRS and YFSETQ. CDR3 residues: CASSTRFRDIQETQYF. The DNA for the CDR3 is TGCGCCAGCAGCACCCGGTTCCGGGACATTCAAGAGACCCAGTACTTC. Looking up the rest from reference TRBV5-1 and TRBJ2-5 gives the full variable domain: KAGVTQTPRYLIKTRGQQVTLSCSPISGHRSVSWYQQTPGQGLQFLFEYFSETQRNKGNFPGRFSGRQFSNSRSEMNVSTLELGDSALYLCASSTRFRDIQETQYFGPGTRLLVL.

The chain is built from TRBV9 and TRBJ1-4; 7 nucleotides line up with TRBD1. Germline loops: CDR1 SGDLS, CDR2 YYNGEE. With 4 bases clipped from V and 8 bases from J, the junction kept 8 bases outside the gene matches. This CDR3 region has 14 residues. The CDR3 DNA sequence: TGTGCCAGCAGCCCGGGACAGATGTACGAAAAACTGTTTTTT. Protein sequence: CASSPGQMYEKLFF. The complete variable domain, with remaining parts taken from reference TRBV9 and TRBJ1-4, reads DSGVTQTPKHLITATGQRVTLRCSPRSGDLSVYWYQQSLDQGLQFLIQYYNGEERAKGNILERFSAQQFPDLHSELNLSSLELGDSALYFCASSPGQMYEKLFFGSGTQLSVL.

The genes are TRBV4-1 and TRBJ1-3; D is unresolved. CDR1 and CDR2 from the germline V gene are MGHRA and YSYEKL. V gave up 3 bases and J gave up 0 bases, with 15 bases separating them. There are 17 residues in the CDR3. The CDR3 nucleotides read TGCGCCAGCAGCCAGGCCCCACCCCAAATCTCTGGAAACACCATATATTTT. This encodes CASSQAPPQISGNTIYF.

The chain employs TRBV6-1 and TRBJ1-1, with 8 bases fitting TRBD1. Germline V gene lookup returns CDR1 MNHNS and CDR2 SASEGT. CDR3 length: 13 amino acids. Unmatched junction bases numbered 3, after V lost 2 bases and J lost 7 bases. The chain's CDR3 is CASSENRGFEAFF. The CDR3 region has the DNA TGTGCCAGCAGTGAAAACAGGGGGTTTGAAGCTTTCTTT.

The chain is built from TRBV9 and TRBJ1-1; 9 nucleotides align to TRBD1. In germline, CDR1 is SGDLS, CDR2 YYNGEE. J gave up 7 bases and V 4 bases, and 8 bases lay outside the gene matches. The length of the CDR3 is 14 residues. DNA for the CDR3: TGTGCCAGCAGCATCCGGGACAGGGAGATTGAAGCTTTCTTT. Protein: CASSIRDREIEAFF.

This rearrangement joins TRBV5-1 to TRBJ1-1; possibly TRBD1 for D (5 bases). This CDR3 region has 15 residues. Trimming removed 0 bases at V and 1 base at J, with 10 bases between. Germline-derived CDR1 and CDR2 are SGHRS and YFSETQ. In DNA, the CDR3 is TGCGCCAGCAGCTTGGGACAGTATGAGAACACTGAAGCTTTCTTT. Protein product: CASSLGQYENTEAFF.

The genes are TRBV5-1 and TRBJ1-2, with D tentatively TRBD1 (5 bases). The CDR3 is 13 amino acids. Looked up from germline, CDR1 is SGHRS and CDR2 is YFSETQ. V lost 3 bases and J 1 base, leaving 7 bases between the germline ends. The CDR3 DNA is TGCGCCAGCAGCTGGAGGGGTAACTATGGCTACACCTTC. Its translation: CASSWRGNYGYTF.

The chain is built from TRBV7-6 and TRBJ1-1; 9 nucleotides agree with TRBD1. CDR3 length equals 17 residues. The junction had 10 bases not matched to a gene; V was cut back by 5 bases and J by 0 bases. CDR1 and CDR2 from the germline V gene are SGHVS and FNYEAQ. In nucleotides, the CDR3 is TGTGCCAGCAGCCGAGAGGGACAGGGTGGGATGAACACTGAAGCTTTCTTT. The encoded protein is CASSREGQGGMNTEAFF.

The chain carries TRBV7-6 and TRBJ2-1; D might be TRBD2 (6 bases). Per the germline V gene, CDR1 is SGHVS and CDR2 is FNYEAQ. The CDR3 is 15 amino acids. Trimming pared 5 bases from V and 4 bases from J, leaving 15 bases between. CDR3 protein: CASSRGSLPYNEQFF. For the CDR3, the DNA is TGTGCCAGCAGCCGGGGGAGCCTCCCATACAATGAGCAGTTCTTC.